The rows below give T cell receptor beta chains drawn from one sample of a study of blood T cell repertoires in COVID-19. The assay was immunoSEQ multiplex PCR, and TCRdb's table has in-frame clones only and misses some. Here the sample spans 75,000 to 100,000 clones, 70% to 90% being singletons. The sequenced sample was peripheral blood. These receptor sequences come from a man between 65 and 85 years old with acute or convalescent COVID-19. CDR3s include the opening cysteine and the closing phenylalanine or tryptophan. The order of the fields is D gene, clone size, V gene, J gene, CDR3 protein, CDR3 DNA. D genes are given only for firm matches. The size entry is marked missing in some rows and otherwise reads once, few, many or a size class.

d_call: TRBD1; clone_size: .; v_call: TRBV28; j_call: TRBJ1-5; cdr3_aa: CASTVYRGLSNQPQHF; cdr3_nt: TGTGCCAGCACGGTATACAGGGGATTAAGCAATCAGCCCCAGCATTTT
d_call: TRBD1; clone_size: .; v_call: TRBV5-4; j_call: TRBJ2-7; cdr3_aa: CASSSDRGVYEQYF; cdr3_nt: TGTGCCAGCAGCTCGGACAGGGGAGTTTACGAGCAGTACTTC
d_call: .; clone_size: .; v_call: TRBV24-1; j_call: TRBJ1-5; cdr3_aa: CATSDLNATDTNQPQHF; cdr3_nt: TGTGCCACCAGTGATTTGAATGCGACAGATACCAATCAGCCCCAGCATTTT
d_call: TRBD2; clone_size: .; v_call: TRBV4-1; j_call: TRBJ2-5; cdr3_aa: CASSPLAGGQETQYF; cdr3_nt: TGCGCCAGCAGCCCCTTAGCGGGGGGCCAAGAGACCCAGTACTTC
d_call: .; clone_size: .; v_call: TRBV19; j_call: TRBJ1-2; cdr3_aa: CASSSIYGYTF; cdr3_nt: TGTGCCAGTTCAAGCATCTATGGCTACACCTTC
d_call: .; clone_size: .; v_call: TRBV6-5; j_call: TRBJ1-3; cdr3_aa: CASSARDNSGNTIYF; cdr3_nt: TGTGCCAGCAGCGCCCGGGACAACTCTGGAAACACCATATATTTT
d_call: .; clone_size: .; v_call: TRBV10-2; j_call: TRBJ2-5; cdr3_aa: CATSTQETQYF; cdr3_nt: TGCGCTACAAGTACCCAAGAGACCCAGTACTTC
d_call: .; clone_size: .; v_call: TRBV2; j_call: TRBJ2-3; cdr3_aa: CASSEPPGADTQYF; cdr3_nt: TGTGCCAGCAGTGAACCACCAGGGGCGGATACGCAGTATTTT
d_call: .; clone_size: .; v_call: TRBV19; j_call: TRBJ1-2; cdr3_aa: CASSMQAKGANYGYTF; cdr3_nt: TGTGCCAGTAGTATGCAGGCGAAGGGAGCTAACTATGGCTACACCTTC
d_call: TRBD1; clone_size: .; v_call: TRBV9; j_call: TRBJ1-3; cdr3_aa: CASSPRGDRGSGNTIYF; cdr3_nt: TGTGCCAGCAGCCCCCGGGGGGACAGGGGTTCTGGAAACACCATATATTTT
d_call: .; clone_size: .; v_call: TRBV5-1; j_call: TRBJ1-4; cdr3_aa: CASSRRIQQGEKLFF; cdr3_nt: TGCGCCAGCAGCCGCCGGATTCAACAGGGTGAAAAACTGTTTTTT
d_call: .; clone_size: .; v_call: TRBV2; j_call: TRBJ2-7; cdr3_aa: CASSRTVSYEQYF; cdr3_nt: TGTGCCAGCAGTCGGACAGTATCCTACGAGCAGTACTTC
d_call: TRBD2; clone_size: .; v_call: TRBV5-8; j_call: TRBJ2-5; cdr3_aa: CASSFLAGGLETQYF; cdr3_nt: TGTGCCAGCAGCTTCTTAGCGGGGGGGCTGGAGACCCAGTACTTC
d_call: TRBD2; clone_size: .; v_call: TRBV6-6; j_call: TRBJ2-7; cdr3_aa: CARSRAGGYEQYF; cdr3_nt: TGTGCCAGGTCTCGGGCGGGGGGTTACGAGCAGTACTTC
d_call: TRBD2; clone_size: .; v_call: TRBV7-3; j_call: TRBJ2-6; cdr3_aa: CASSFRPGLVSGANVLTF; cdr3_nt: TGTGCCAGCAGCTTCCGGCCGGGACTAGTCTCTGGGGCCAACGTCCTGACTTTC
d_call: TRBD1; clone_size: .; v_call: TRBV11-2; j_call: TRBJ1-6; cdr3_aa: CASSLADRGFSPLHF; cdr3_nt: TGTGCCAGCAGCTTAGCGGACAGGGGGTTTTCACCCCTCCACTTT
d_call: TRBD1; clone_size: .; v_call: TRBV19; j_call: TRBJ1-2; cdr3_aa: CASSGQGGRDNYGYTF; cdr3_nt: TGTGCCAGTAGTGGACAGGGGGGGAGAGATAACTATGGCTACACCTTC
d_call: TRBD1; clone_size: .; v_call: TRBV15; j_call: TRBJ1-5; cdr3_aa: CATSRGDRGLNQPQHF; cdr3_nt: TGTGCCACCAGCAGAGGGGACAGGGGCCTCAATCAGCCCCAGCATTTT
d_call: .; clone_size: .; v_call: TRBV10-3; j_call: TRBJ2-2; cdr3_aa: CAIHGILASNTGELFF; cdr3_nt: TGTGCCATCCACGGAATACTAGCTTCGAACACCGGGGAGCTGTTTTTT
d_call: TRBD2; clone_size: .; v_call: TRBV9; j_call: TRBJ2-2; cdr3_aa: CASSDLLPGLAGGLNTGELFF; cdr3_nt: TGTGCCAGCAGCGACCTTCTTCCGGGACTAGCGGGGGGACTAAACACCGGGGAGCTGTTTTTT
d_call: TRBD1; clone_size: .; v_call: TRBV3-1/TRBV3-2; j_call: TRBJ1-4; cdr3_aa: CASSQPGQGAWTNEKLFF; cdr3_nt: TGTGCCAGCAGCCAACCGGGACAGGGGGCCTGGACTAATGAAAAACTGTTTTTT
d_call: .; clone_size: once; v_call: TRBV3-1/TRBV3-2; j_call: TRBJ1-3; cdr3_aa: CASSQRSSGNTIYF; cdr3_nt: TGTGCCAGCAGCCAGAGAAGCTCTGGAAACACCATATATTTT
d_call: TRBD1; clone_size: once; v_call: TRBV7-2; j_call: TRBJ1-6; cdr3_aa: CASSLDPGGTYNSPLHF; cdr3_nt: TGTGCCAGCAGCTTAGATCCAGGGGGGACCTATAATTCACCCCTCCACTTT
d_call: .; clone_size: .; v_call: TRBV19; j_call: TRBJ1-2; cdr3_aa: CASSIERTRGYTF; cdr3_nt: TGTGCCAGTAGTATAGAACGAACGAGAGGCTACACCTTC
d_call: TRBD1; clone_size: .; v_call: TRBV5-4; j_call: TRBJ1-2; cdr3_aa: CASRAGGRANYGYTF; cdr3_nt: TGTGCCAGCAGGGCAGGGGGGAGAGCTAACTATGGCTACACCTTC
d_call: TRBD1; clone_size: .; v_call: TRBV7-2; j_call: TRBJ1-2; cdr3_aa: CASSPQGRLGYTF; cdr3_nt: TGTGCCAGCAGCCCACAGGGGCGCCTTGGCTACACCTTC
d_call: TRBD1; clone_size: .; v_call: TRBV3-1/TRBV3-2; j_call: TRBJ1-4; cdr3_aa: CASSQMDRDNEKLFF; cdr3_nt: TGTGCCAGCAGCCAGATGGACAGGGACAATGAAAAACTGTTTTTT
d_call: TRBD1; clone_size: .; v_call: TRBV5-4; j_call: TRBJ2-4; cdr3_aa: CASSSPRQGTEDIQYF; cdr3_nt: TGTGCCAGCAGCTCTCCCCGACAGGGAACTGAGGACATTCAGTACTTC
d_call: .; clone_size: .; v_call: TRBV5-4; j_call: TRBJ1-5; cdr3_aa: CASSLAGDSNQPQHF; cdr3_nt: TGTGCCAGCAGCTTGGCCGGGGATAGCAATCAGCCCCAGCATTTT
d_call: TRBD1; clone_size: .; v_call: TRBV25-1; j_call: TRBJ1-3; cdr3_aa: CASSTGVRNTIYF; cdr3_nt: TGTGCCAGCAGCACAGGGGTAAGAAACACCATATATTTT
d_call: .; clone_size: .; v_call: TRBV5-5; j_call: TRBJ1-1; cdr3_aa: CASSYLTEAFF; cdr3_nt: TGTGCCAGCAGCTATCTCACTGAAGCTTTCTTT
d_call: .; clone_size: .; v_call: TRBV19; j_call: TRBJ2-2; cdr3_aa: CASKSTVRGHNTGELFF; cdr3_nt: TGTGCCAGTAAATCAACTGTTCGCGGCCATAACACCGGGGAGCTGTTTTTT
d_call: .; clone_size: .; v_call: TRBV29-1; j_call: TRBJ2-7; cdr3_aa: CSVVWVGVRDEQYF; cdr3_nt: TGCAGCGTTGTTTGGGTGGGCGTACGAGACGAGCAGTACTTC
d_call: .; clone_size: .; v_call: TRBV5-1; j_call: TRBJ1-6; cdr3_aa: CASSSDRLGSSYNSPLHF; cdr3_nt: TGCGCCAGCAGCTCGGACCGACTCGGGAGCTCCTATAATTCACCCCTCCACTTT
d_call: .; clone_size: .; v_call: TRBV25-1; j_call: TRBJ2-3; cdr3_aa: CASSEFGTDTQYF; cdr3_nt: TGTGCCAGCAGTGAATTCGGCACAGATACGCAGTATTTT
d_call: .; clone_size: .; v_call: TRBV28; j_call: TRBJ1-2; cdr3_aa: CASSLGQGGTYGYTF; cdr3_nt: TGTGCCAGCAGTTTAGGTCAGGGAGGGACCTATGGCTACACCTTC
d_call: TRBD1; clone_size: .; v_call: TRBV5-4; j_call: TRBJ1-4; cdr3_aa: CASSLGGQGFEKLFF; cdr3_nt: TGTGCCAGCAGCTTGGGGGGACAGGGGTTTGAAAAACTGTTTTTT
d_call: TRBD1; clone_size: once; v_call: TRBV7-3; j_call: TRBJ1-6; cdr3_aa: CASSYRGETLHF; cdr3_nt: TGTGCCAGCAGCTACAGGGGCGAGACCCTCCACTTT
d_call: TRBD1; clone_size: .; v_call: TRBV5-4; j_call: TRBJ2-5; cdr3_aa: CASSFPGQGLKTQYF; cdr3_nt: TGTGCCAGCAGCTTCCCGGGACAGGGATTGAAGACCCAGTACTTC
d_call: TRBD1; clone_size: .; v_call: TRBV3-1/TRBV3-2; j_call: TRBJ1-5; cdr3_aa: CASSYRGLSQPQHF; cdr3_nt: TGTGCCAGCAGCTACAGGGGGCTGAGTCAGCCCCAGCATTTT
d_call: .; clone_size: .; v_call: TRBV11-2; j_call: TRBJ2-2; cdr3_aa: CASSLGGLGYTGELFF; cdr3_nt: TGTGCCAGCAGCTTAGGGGGGCTGGGGTACACCGGGGAGCTGTTTTTT
d_call: TRBD1; clone_size: .; v_call: TRBV5-8; j_call: TRBJ2-1; cdr3_aa: CASSIRQGAAYEQFF; cdr3_nt: TGTGCCAGCAGCATAAGACAGGGGGCTGCGTATGAGCAGTTCTTC
d_call: TRBD1; clone_size: .; v_call: TRBV5-4; j_call: TRBJ1-4; cdr3_aa: CASSLPGTGEEKLFF; cdr3_nt: TGTGCCAGCAGCTTGCCCGGGACAGGGGAAGAAAAACTGTTTTTT
d_call: TRBD1; clone_size: .; v_call: TRBV5-8; j_call: TRBJ1-2; cdr3_aa: CASSPPGTGEILGGYTF; cdr3_nt: TGTGCCAGCAGCCCACCCGGGACAGGGGAAATTTTAGGTGGCTACACCTTC
d_call: .; clone_size: .; v_call: TRBV4-1; j_call: TRBJ2-5; cdr3_aa: CASSPLGGPGGETQYF; cdr3_nt: TGCGCCAGCAGCCCACTGGGGGGCCCCGGGGGGGAGACCCAGTACTTC
d_call: .; clone_size: .; v_call: TRBV12-5; j_call: TRBJ2-5; cdr3_aa: CASRGQETQYF; cdr3_nt: TGTGCTAGTCGCGGCCAAGAGACCCAGTACTTC
d_call: TRBD2; clone_size: .; v_call: TRBV6-1; j_call: TRBJ2-3; cdr3_aa: CASSEPSGGPAFLTDTQYF; cdr3_nt: TGTGCCAGCAGTGAACCTAGCGGGGGGCCAGCATTCCTAACAGATACGCAGTATTTT
d_call: .; clone_size: .; v_call: TRBV6-1; j_call: TRBJ2-7; cdr3_aa: CASSDRTFSYEQYF; cdr3_nt: TGTGCCAGCAGTGACAGGACTTTCTCCTACGAGCAGTACTTC
d_call: TRBD1; clone_size: .; v_call: TRBV11-1; j_call: TRBJ2-7; cdr3_aa: CASSLAGGQGAGEQYF; cdr3_nt: TGTGCCAGCAGCTTAGCCGGGGGACAGGGGGCCGGCGAGCAGTACTTC
d_call: TRBD1; clone_size: .; v_call: TRBV5-1; j_call: TRBJ1-4; cdr3_aa: CASSLDDRVGEKLFF; cdr3_nt: TGCGCCAGCAGCTTGGACGACAGGGTCGGTGAAAAACTGTTTTTT
d_call: .; clone_size: .; v_call: TRBV6-5; j_call: TRBJ1-2; cdr3_aa: CASSSLSQGRYGYTF; cdr3_nt: TGTGCCAGCAGTTCCCTCAGCCAGGGAAGGTATGGCTACACCTTC
d_call: TRBD1; clone_size: .; v_call: TRBV6-5; j_call: TRBJ1-1; cdr3_aa: CASSHRDRNTEAFF; cdr3_nt: TGTGCCAGCAGTCACCGGGACAGGAACACTGAAGCTTTCTTT
d_call: .; clone_size: .; v_call: TRBV7-2; j_call: TRBJ1-3; cdr3_aa: CASSLDSSAGNTIYF; cdr3_nt: TGTGCCAGCAGCTTAGACTCAAGTGCTGGAAACACCATATATTTT
d_call: .; clone_size: .; v_call: TRBV5-5; j_call: TRBJ1-1; cdr3_aa: CASSLDRLNTEAFF; cdr3_nt: TGTGCCAGCAGCTTGGACAGGTTAAACACTGAAGCTTTCTTT
d_call: .; clone_size: .; v_call: TRBV5-1; j_call: TRBJ1-1; cdr3_aa: CASSLDPTGIGEAFF; cdr3_nt: TGCGCCAGCAGCTTGGACCCAACAGGGATAGGTGAAGCTTTCTTT
d_call: .; clone_size: .; v_call: TRBV7-9; j_call: TRBJ1-4; cdr3_aa: CASTPAGLGEKLFF; cdr3_nt: TGTGCCAGCACCCCGGCAGGGTTAGGCGAAAAACTGTTTTTT
d_call: .; clone_size: .; v_call: TRBV5-1; j_call: TRBJ2-2; cdr3_aa: CASSGTGDTGELFF; cdr3_nt: TGCGCCAGCAGCGGAACAGGAGACACCGGGGAGCTGTTTTTT
d_call: .; clone_size: once; v_call: TRBV18; j_call: TRBJ1-3; cdr3_aa: CASSPVQDGGNTIYF; cdr3_nt: TGTGCCAGCTCACCTGTACAGGACGGTGGAAACACCATATATTTT
d_call: .; clone_size: .; v_call: TRBV2; j_call: TRBJ1-3; cdr3_aa: CASSERGGNTIYF; cdr3_nt: TGTGCCAGCAGTGAACGGGGTGGAAACACCATATATTTT
d_call: .; clone_size: few; v_call: TRBV5-1; j_call: TRBJ2-7; cdr3_aa: CASSLDRRSYEQYF; cdr3_nt: TGCGCCAGCAGCTTGGACAGACGCTCCTACGAGCAGTACTTC